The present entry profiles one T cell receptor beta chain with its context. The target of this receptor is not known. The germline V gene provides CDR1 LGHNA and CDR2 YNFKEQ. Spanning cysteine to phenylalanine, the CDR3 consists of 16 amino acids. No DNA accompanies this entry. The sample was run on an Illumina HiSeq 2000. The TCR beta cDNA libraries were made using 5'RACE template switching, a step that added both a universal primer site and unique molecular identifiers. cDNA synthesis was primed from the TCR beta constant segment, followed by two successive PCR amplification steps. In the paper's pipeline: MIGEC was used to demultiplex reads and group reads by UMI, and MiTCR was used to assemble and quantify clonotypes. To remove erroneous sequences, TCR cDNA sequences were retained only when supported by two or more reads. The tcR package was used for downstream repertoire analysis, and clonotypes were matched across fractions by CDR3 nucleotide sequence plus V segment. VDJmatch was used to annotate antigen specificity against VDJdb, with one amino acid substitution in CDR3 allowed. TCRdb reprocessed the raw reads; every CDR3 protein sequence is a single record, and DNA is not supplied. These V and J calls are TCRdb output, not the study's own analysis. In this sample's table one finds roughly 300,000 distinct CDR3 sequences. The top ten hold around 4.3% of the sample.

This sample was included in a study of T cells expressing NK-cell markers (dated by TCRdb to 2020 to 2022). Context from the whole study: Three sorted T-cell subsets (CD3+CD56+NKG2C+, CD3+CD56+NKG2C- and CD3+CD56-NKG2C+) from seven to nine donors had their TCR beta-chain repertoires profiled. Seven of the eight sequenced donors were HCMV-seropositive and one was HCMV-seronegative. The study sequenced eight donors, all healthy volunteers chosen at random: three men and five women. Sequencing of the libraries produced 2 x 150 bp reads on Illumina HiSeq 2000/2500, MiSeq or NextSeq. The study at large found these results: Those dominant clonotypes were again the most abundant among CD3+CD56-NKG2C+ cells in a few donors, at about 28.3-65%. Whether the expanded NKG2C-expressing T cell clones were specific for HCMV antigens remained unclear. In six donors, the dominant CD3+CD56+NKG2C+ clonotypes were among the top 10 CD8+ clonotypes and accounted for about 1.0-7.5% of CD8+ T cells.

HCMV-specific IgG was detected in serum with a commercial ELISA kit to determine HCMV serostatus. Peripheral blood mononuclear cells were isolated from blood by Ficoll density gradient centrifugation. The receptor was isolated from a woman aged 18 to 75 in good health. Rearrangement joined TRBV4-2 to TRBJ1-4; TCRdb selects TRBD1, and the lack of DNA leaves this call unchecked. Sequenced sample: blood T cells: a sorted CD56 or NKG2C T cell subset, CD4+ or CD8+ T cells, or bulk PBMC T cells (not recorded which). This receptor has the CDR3 CASSQIRVGRREKLFF.